This T cell receptor beta chain was retrieved from a study of post-analysis software for immune sequencing data. Unique-molecular-identifier-tagged TCR beta cDNA libraries were used. TCRdb redid the calling of the PCR reads with MiXCR, one entry per CDR3 protein. The profile shows about 820,000 distinct CDR3 sequences, around 53% of them singletons. This TCR derives from a girl under 18 with multiple sclerosis. Input material: blood.

As DNA, the CDR3 is TGTGCCAGCAGGGGGGACAGGGTCGGCGGTTCAGGAAAACTGTTTTTT. Amino acid sequence: CASRGDRVGGSGKLFF. This chain links TRBV6-5 with TRBJ1-4, with 9 bases matching TRBD1. With V trimmed by 6 bases and J by 10 bases, 15 bases remained unmatched. Per the germline V gene, CDR1 is MNHEY and CDR2 is SVGAGI. This CDR3 comprises 16 residues.